This is a list of T cell receptor beta chains from one sample in a study of CD8+CD57+ T cells in acquired aplastic anemia. Each CDR3 protein gets one entry after TCRdb re-called the reads with MiXCR. Among 200,000 to 300,000 distinct CDR3 sequences, roughly 82% were seen once, and the ten largest hold around 40%. Sequencing was done on a sample of sorted CD4+, CD8+, or CD8+CD57+ T cells (not recorded which) from PBMCs. Receptors were obtained from a human donor with aplastic anemia. CDR3s include the opening cysteine and the closing phenylalanine or tryptophan. D genes are given only for firm matches. Size is stated for part of the rows, as once, few or many counts, or as a class when the clone is expanded.

abundance,j_gene,v_gene,d_gene,CDR3aa,CDR3nt
NA,TRBJ2-3,TRBV7-9,NA,CASSLVSTNEKLSQYF,TGTGCCAGCAGCTTAGTCTCAACTAATGAAAAACTGTCTCAGTATTTT
once,TRBJ2-3,TRBV7-9,TRBD2,CASSSAGGVDTEYF,TGTGCCAGCAGCTCTGCGGGAGGTGTCGATACGGAGTATTTT
NA,TRBJ2-3,TRBV2,NA,CASKQAEDPYTQYF,TGTGCCAGCAAACAAGCGGAAGATCCCTATACGCAGTATTTT
few,TRBJ2-3,TRBV7-2,TRBD1,CASSSARGHATTYF,TGTGCCAGCAGCTCGGCCAGGGGGCACGCCACCACATATTTT
NA,TRBJ2-3,TRBV9,NA,CASSVGSGAAPAQYF,NA
few,TRBJ2-6,TRBV7-8,NA,CASSLAGGYGTNVLTF,TGTGCCAGCAGCTTAGCGGGTGGTTACGGGACCAACGTCCTGACTTTC
once,TRBJ1-2,TRBV9,NA,CASSFHSVLESYTF,TGTGCCAGCAGCTTCCACAGCGTATTAGAAAGCTACACCTTC
NA,TRBJ2-1,TRBV7-2,TRBD2,CASSLQGSGGRDEQFF,TGTGCCAGCAGCTTACAGGGAAGCGGGGGGAGGGATGAGCAGTTCTTC
NA,TRBJ1-5,TRBV7-8,NA,CASSLDSSGQALPF,TGTGCCAGCAGCTTAGATTCAAGCGGGCAGGCCCTTCCTTTT
NA,TRBJ2-7,TRBV5-1,NA,CASSSGHRDINEQYF,TGCGCCAGCAGCTCGGGACACCGGGACATAAACGAGCAGTACTTC
NA,TRBJ2-7,TRBV25-1,NA,CASSVPGARYYEQYF,TGTGCCAGCAGTGTTCCAGGGGCAAGATACTATGAGCAGTACTTC
NA,TRBJ1-2,TRBV7-9,NA,CASSFERSGRVYGYTF,TGTGCCAGCAGCTTTGAGAGAAGCGGGCGCGTCTATGGGTACACCTTC
NA,TRBJ2-1,TRBV7-9,TRBD2,CASSLQRGGGRQEQLF,TGTGCCAGCAGCTTACAAAGAGGCGGGGGGAGGCAGGAGCAGCTCTTC
NA,TRBJ1-2,TRBV7-2,NA,CASSLEGDTSIHGYTF,TGTGCCAGCAGCCTAGAGGGAGACACCAGTATCCATGGCTACACCTTC
NA,TRBJ2-3,TRBV24-1,TRBD2,CATLAGGPGTQYF,TGTGCCACCTTGGCGGGAGGTCCCGGTACGCAGTATTTT
NA,TRBJ1-2,TRBV19,NA,CASSMSGGGYTF,TGTGCCAGTAGTATGTCCGGGGGTGGCTACACCTTC
few,TRBJ2-3,TRBV19,NA,CASSLAGGPDTQQF,TGTGCCAGTAGTTTAGCTGGCGGTCCCGATACGCAGCAGTTT
NA,TRBJ1-2,TRBV7-3,NA,CASSFQRSVGSF,TGTGCCAGCAGCTTTCAAAGAAGCGTGGGGAGCTTT
NA,TRBJ1-1,TRBV12-3/TRBV12-4,NA,CASSTSGNTEAFF,TGTGCCAGCAGTACATCAGGGAACACTGAAGCTTTCTTT
NA,TRBJ2-5,TRBV7-9,TRBD1,CANEVQGYQETQYF,TGTGCCAACGAGGTACAGGGGTACCAAGAGACCCAGTACTTC
NA,TRBJ2-3,TRBV7-8,TRBD2,CASSVAGATDTQYF,TGTGCCAGCAGCGTAGCGGGAGCTACCGATACGCAGTATTTT
NA,TRBJ1-1,TRBV5-4,NA,CASSWDIGNTEAFF,TGTGCCAGCAGCTGGGACATTGGGAACACTGAAGCTTTCTTT
NA,TRBJ2-1,TRBV7-8,NA,CASSLARGPDKEHFF,TGTGCCAGCAGCTTAGCGAGAGGTCCCGATAAGGAGCATTTCTTC
NA,TRBJ2-1,TRBV20-1,NA,CSAQYNEQFF,TGCAGTGCCCAGTACAATGAGCAGTTCTTC
NA,TRBJ1-1,TRBV11-1,NA,CASSLLPGSSHTEAFF,TGTGCCAGCAGCTTACTTCCGGGCTCGAGTCACACTGAAGCTTTCTTT